Below, 4 T cell receptor beta chains from the same sample are listed, as sequenced in a study of CD8 T cells in ankylosing spondylitis. TCRdb reprocessed the 5' RACE reads via MiXCR and lists one record per CDR3 protein. The table has 250,000 to 400,000 distinct CDR3 sequences, around 10% seen once; the top ten hold roughly 9.2%. The material sequenced was blood, either unsorted or a sorted T cell fraction (not recorded which). The receptors stem from a female donor with ankylosing spondylitis or in good health (not recorded which).

This clonotype appeared many times. This chain connects TRBV5-1 to TRBJ2-7; D not resolved. The ends were cut back, 1 base at V and 1 base at J, with 6 bases in the middle. Germline V gene lookup returns CDR1 SGHRS and CDR2 YFSETQ. The CDR3 spans 13 residues. CDR3 DNA sequence: TGCGCCAGCAGCTTGAAGGGTTCCTACGAGCAGTACTTC. Translation: CASSLKGSYEQYF.

Ten or more counts support this clonotype. The V call is TRBV20-1, the J call TRBJ1-6, with 8 positions matching TRBD1. V shed 7 bases and J 0 bases; nucleotides not matched to a gene: 5. Per the germline V gene, CDR1 is DFQATT and CDR2 is SNEGSKA (reference sequence). The CDR3 sequence is 15 residues long. DNA of the CDR3: TGCAGTGTTCGGACAGGGAGCTCCTATAATTCACCCCTCCACTTT. Protein product: CSVRTGSSYNSPLHF.

Only a few counts were recorded for this clonotype. The genes are TRBV20-1 and TRBJ2-3; TRBD2 matches at 9 bases. There are 15 residues in the CDR3. Trimming removed 6 bases from V and 2 bases from J; junction bases left unmatched: 9. Germline assignment: CDR1 DFQATT and CDR2 SNEGSKA (reference sequence). The chain's CDR3 is CSAQSASGITDTQYF. CDR3 nucleotide sequence: TGCAGTGCCCAGAGCGCTAGCGGGATCACAGATACGCAGTATTTT.

This clonotype was observed at least ten times. The rearrangement uses TRBV28 and TRBJ1-1; the D gene is possibly TRBD1 (5 bases). CDR1 is MDHEN, CDR2 SYDVKM, per germline. With 6 bases removed from V and 10 bases from J, the gap between germline ends came to 12 bases. CDR3 size: 11 residues. The CDR3 loop reads CASRNPGGAFF. The CDR3 nucleotides are TGTGCCAGCAGAAACCCGGGGGGAGCTTTCTTT. The whole variable domain, filled in from reference TRBV28 and TRBJ1-1, reads DVKVTQSSRYLVKRTGEKVFLECVQDMDHENMFWYRQDPGLGLRLIYFSYDVKMKEKGDIPEGYSVSREKKERFSLILESASTNQTSMYLCASRNPGGAFFGQGTRLTVV.